The 5 T cell receptor beta chains below were found in one sample sequenced in a study of blood T cells in healthy people across ages. Then a second PCR, running about 7 to 11 cycles, was carried out with a sample-barcoded 5' primer and a J-beta primer mix. Each CDR3 protein gets one entry after TCRdb re-called the 5' RACE reads with MiXCR. The table lists 850,000 to 950,000 distinct CDR3 sequences, 25% to 35% of them singletons. Specimen: blood. The receptors derive from a woman older than 75 in good health.

This clonotype was detected only a few times. The junction and the germline gene differ at one end; a read error may be behind it. The chain recombines TRBV12-3 or TRBV12-4 with TRBJ2-1; tentative D call: TRBD1 (5 bases). The CDR3 runs to 13 residues. For the CDR3, the DNA is TGTGCCAGCAGTTTAGGGGGCTACAATGAGCGGTTCTTC. It yields the protein CASSLGGYNERFF.

This clonotype appeared many times. The genes are TRBV7-2 and TRBJ2-5; D may correspond to TRBD1 or TRBD2 (5 bases each). The CDR3 runs to 13 residues. Per germline, CDR1 SGHTA and CDR2 FQGNSA. V was pared by 4 bases and J by 6 bases, with 12 bases between. The CDR3 DNA is TGTGCCAGCAGCTCCCGGGGCGGGCAGACCCAGTACTTC. Amino acid sequence: CASSSRGGQTQYF. Full variable domain (outside the CDR3, taken from reference TRBV7-2 and TRBJ2-5): GAGVSQSPSNKVTEKGKDVELRCDPISGHTALYWYRQSLGQGLEFLIYFQGNSAPDKSGLPSDRFSAERTGGSVSTLTIQRTQQEDSAVYLCASSSRGGQTQYFGPGTRLLVL.

Concerning this clonotype: Its ends do not fully match the called genes, so a read error is possible. This rearrangement joins TRBV3-1 to TRBJ1-2; D gene ambiguous. The CDR3 length is 16 residues. Germline CDR1 is LGHDT and CDR2 is YNNKEL (reference sequence). The CDR3 loop is CASSQVIGLANYGYAF. CDR3 bases: TGTGCCAGCAGCCAAGTAATCGGTCTGGCTAACTATGGCTACGCCTTC.

This clonotype was seen ten or more times. V and J are TRBV7-8 and TRBJ1-2, with D perhaps TRBD1 (6 bases). The V end lost 0 bases, the J end lost 1 base, and 9 bases lay between the germline ends. Germline values: CDR1 SGHVS, CDR2 FQNEAQ. CDR3 length: 15 residues. The CDR3 nucleotides read TGTGCCAGCAGCTTAGCGCGCAGGGGTAACTATGGCTACACCTTC. This gives the protein CASSLARRGNYGYTF.

This clonotype was detected only a few times. Being one base from a much bigger clone, this may be a read error. V usage is TRBV6-2 or TRBV6-3 and J usage is TRBJ2-3; D is unresolved. The CDR3 is made up of 14 amino acids. Germline CDR1 reads MNHEY; CDR2 reads SVGEGT. CDR3 in amino acids: CASRSGGSTDMQYF. The CDR3 nucleotides read TGTGCCAGCCGCTCGGGTGGTAGCACAGATATGCAGTATTTT.